This T cell receptor beta chain comes out of a study of low-dose radiotherapy and immunotherapy resistance in tumors. cDNA synthesis used a TRAV/TRBV-specific primer set for both chains. The TCRs were subjected to amplification over approximately 18 PCR cycles employing a constant-region primer in conjunction with a V-primer adapter. In TCRdb, the reads were re-called with MiXCR into one record per CDR3 protein. The profile shows roughly 16,000 distinct CDR3 sequences, roughly 70% of them singletons. The V gene lost 0 bases and the J gene lost 4 bases, with 22 bases spanning the gap. The CDR3 consists of 20 residues. Germline V gene sequence: CDR1 LGHNA, CDR2 YSLEER. Low-dose radiotherapy and low-dose cyclophosphamide, together with aspirin, ipilimumab and nivolumab, were given to donors.

The receptor's source is a human donor with advanced metastatic prostate, ovarian, gallbladder or colorectal cancer (not recorded which). This table probably holds off-target reads from a library built for another chain. This rearrangement joins TRBV4-3 to TRBJ2-6; TRBD1 or TRBD2 may be the D gene (5 bases each). The CDR3 here is CASSQDALGVAIGGANVLTF. CDR3 DNA: TGCGCCAGCAGCCAAGATGCGTTGGGGGTCGCGATAGGGGGGGCCAACGTCCTGACTTTC.